A selection of T cell receptor beta chains follows, all from one sample in a study of OX40 agonist ivuxolimab in advanced cancers. The repertoire was sequenced with immunoSEQ multiplex PCR; TCRdb's copy has only in-frame clones and lacks some. The sample shows about 66,000 clones, about 90% of them seen only once. The sequencing used CD4+ or CD8+ T cells sorted from blood, collected in a trial of the OX40 agonist ivuxolimab. Source of these receptors: an adult with an advanced solid tumor such as melanoma, head and neck, liver or kidney cancer. The conserved cysteine and the conserved F or W are not part of the CDR3 here. Fields, in order: J gene, V gene, CDR3 protein.

>TRBJ1-5|TRBV5-8
ASKSRTNQPQH
>TRBJ1-4|TRBV15
ATSRENRKATNEKLF
>TRBJ2-7|TRBV7-2
ASSLRGGGIEQY
>TRBJ2-1|TRBV6-5
ASSYAGTNEQF
>TRBJ1-3|TRBV7-2
ASSLGHRLTSGNTIY
>TRBJ2-1|TRBV29-1
SVWTSGTSWF
>TRBJ2-3|TRBV18
ASSPLPDTQY
>TRBJ2-3|TRBV6-1
ASRGLAGTDTQY
>TRBJ2-1|TRBV10-3
AISEGLADYNEQF
>TRBJ1-2|TRBV7-8
ASSSGQGTDYT
>TRBJ1-5|TRBV6-1
ASSAQGFFQPQH
>TRBJ2-5|TRBV14
ASSPGLAGGPWQETQY
>TRBJ2-3|TRBV7-9
ASSLGSSAPTDTQY
>TRBJ2-5|TRBV19
ASSIGRGQGSETQY
>TRBJ2-7|TRBV6-5
ASTTSSGNGYEQY
>TRBJ2-2|TRBV9
ASSPGTSGRWFTGELF
>TRBJ2-1|TRBV19
ASSISGGIYNEQF
>TRBJ2-5|TRBV27
ASSLALRGVGETQY
>TRBJ1-1|TRBV6-1
ASSRDRGTEAF
>TRBJ2-1|TRBV27
ASSLLGERDSEQF
>TRBJ2-5|TRBV5-1
ASSPVDLLETQY
>TRBJ2-7|TRBV5-4
ASSSTSGRSSYEQY
>TRBJ2-3|TRBV7-8
ASSKRSQGLLDTQY
>TRBJ1-4|TRBV6-6
ASSPFQKLF
>TRBJ2-1|TRBV10-3
AISEQGYNEQF
>TRBJ1-2|TRBV20-1
SVPRREGYT
>TRBJ1-4|TRBV7-9
ASSQAGNEKLF
>TRBJ2-5|TRBV5-1
ASSLYGRAETQY
>TRBJ2-1|TRBV21-1
ASSKRAGTSGINEQF
>TRBJ2-1|TRBV25-1
ASSDVGGTSGRNEQF
>TRBJ2-1|TRBV6-4
ASSTIWGDEQF
>TRBJ2-1|TRBV27
ASWVSGGIYNEQF
>TRBJ2-2|TRBV30
AWSRGVNGELF
>TRBJ2-7|TRBV5-1
ASSLLQFGGEQY
>TRBJ2-3|TRBV13
ASSFSPGTDTQY
>TRBJ2-5|TRBV27
ASSLSGTQY
>TRBJ2-1|TRBV5-5
ASSLRDFSGAGSSYNEQF
>TRBJ2-3|TRBV18
ASSPPSTDTQY
>TRBJ1-2|TRBV4-1
ASSQFLGTLTLYGYT
>TRBJ2-1|TRBV28
ASTRLGAVGGLPSGYNEQF
>TRBJ2-2|TRBV19
ASSRDRNTGELF
>TRBJ1-4|TRBV18
ASSPLTGNRYNEKLF